This is a list of T cell receptor beta chains from one sample in a study of early T cells in non-severe SARS-CoV-2 infection. One entry per CDR3 protein, called by TCRdb with MiXCR from the 5' RACE reads. The sample contains 99,000 or so distinct CDR3 sequences, 16% of which appear only once. The material sequenced was whole blood. The source is an adult who was a healthcare worker with PCR-confirmed SARS-CoV-2 infection or an uninfected control (not recorded which). Each CDR3 is given with its conserved first and last residue. A D gene is named only where the DNA matches it firmly. For some rows the clone size is stated as once, few or many, or as a class when expanded; others skip it.

abundance	v_gene	d_gene	j_gene	CDR3aa	CDR3nt
many	TRBV6-2/TRBV6-3	.	TRBJ1-1	CASSNGRGAAFF	TGTGCCAGCAGTAACGGCAGGGGAGCAGCTTTCTTT
many	TRBV24-1	TRBD1	TRBJ2-3	CATSDTRGLADTQYF	TGTGCCACCAGTGATACCAGGGGGCTAGCGGATACGCAGTATTTT
.	TRBV20-1	.	TRBJ2-2	CSARDPTAAGELFF	TGCAGTGCTAGAGATCCGACCGCAGCCGGGGAGCTGTTTTTT
few	TRBV5-6	TRBD1	TRBJ2-3	CASTPARKGGPDTQYF	TGTGCCAGCACCCCCGCCCGAAAAGGGGGCCCAGATACGCAGTATTTT
few	TRBV6-5	TRBD1	TRBJ2-3	CASTTGTGYTDTQYF	TGTGCCAGCACTACCGGGACAGGGTACACAGATACGCAGTATTTT
few	TRBV19	.	TRBJ2-1	CASSIDLFGTKYNEQFF	TGTGCCAGTAGTATAGATCTATTTGGGACAAAATACAATGAGCAGTTCTTC
few	TRBV30	.	TRBJ1-2	CAWSLLMGHYGYTF	TGTGCCTGGAGTCTCTTGATGGGCCACTATGGCTACACCTTC
once	TRBV9	TRBD2	TRBJ2-3	CASSPTSGSQSTDTQYF	TGTGCCAGCAGCCCAACTAGCGGGAGCCAAAGCACAGATACGCAGTATTTT
many	TRBV12-3/TRBV12-4	TRBD1	TRBJ2-5	CASSPGQGGKETQYF	TGTGCCAGCAGTCCAGGACAGGGAGGAAAAGAGACCCAGTACTTC
.	TRBV12-3/TRBV12-4	.	TRBJ2-2	CASSPRGGLLLTGELFF	TGTGCCAGCAGTCCTAGAGGGGGGCTCCTGCTCACCGGGGAGCTGTTTTTT
few	TRBV20-1	.	TRBJ2-7	CSARGPRVPSSYEQYF	TGCAGTGCTAGGGGCCCAAGGGTGCCCTCCTCCTACGAGCAGTACTTC
few	TRBV10-3	TRBD2	TRBJ2-5	CAISELGLAGYQETQYF	TGTGCCATCAGTGAGTTGGGACTAGCGGGGTACCAAGAGACCCAGTACTTC
.	TRBV6-2/TRBV6-3	TRBD2	TRBJ2-3	CASSLSAGGPTDTQYF	TGTGCCAGCAGTTTATCAGCGGGAGGGCCTACAGATACGCAGTATTTT
few	TRBV29-1	.	TRBJ2-7	CSVEYGSYEQYF	TGCAGCGTTGAATACGGGTCCTACGAGCAGTACTTC
many	TRBV11-2	.	TRBJ2-1	CASSLNFLSSYNEQFF	TGTGCCAGCAGCTTAAATTTTTTAAGCTCCTACAATGAGCAGTTCTTC
many	TRBV10-3	.	TRBJ1-5	CAISESVGEQPQHF	TGTGCCATCAGTGAGAGTGTAGGAGAGCAGCCCCAGCATTTT
.	TRBV19	.	TRBJ2-7	CASSIGDFSYEQYF	TGTGCCAGTAGTATAGGCGACTTTTCCTACGAGCAGTACTTC
few	TRBV25-1	.	TRBJ2-4	CASSPLAKNIQYF	TGTGCCAGCAGCCCACTAGCCAAAAACATTCAGTACTTC
.	TRBV10-3	.	TRBJ1-1	CAISESGRMNTEAFF	TGTGCCATCAGTGAGTCGGGACGGATGAACACTGAAGCTTTCTTT
few	TRBV7-9	.	TRBJ2-1	CASSPLGFHNEQFF	TGTGCCAGCAGCCCACTGGGGTTCCACAATGAGCAGTTCTTC
few	TRBV28	.	TRBJ2-6	CASSLRRRGPISGANVLTF	TGTGCCAGCAGTTTACGTCGTAGGGGACCCATCTCTGGGGCCAACGTCCTGACTTTC
.	TRBV25-1	TRBD1	TRBJ2-7	CASSDDWDRVYEQYF	TGTGCCAGCAGCGACGACTGGGACAGGGTCTACGAGCAGTACTTC
.	TRBV29-1	.	TRBJ1-2	CSVPGGGGYTF	TGCAGCGTTCCAGGTGGAGGGGGCTACACCTTC
.	TRBV5-1	TRBD2	TRBJ2-1	CASSLESGGYNEQFF	TGCGCCAGCAGCTTGGAAAGCGGGGGGTACAATGAGCAGTTCTTC
few	TRBV10-2	TRBD1	TRBJ2-3	CASSLDRGDTDTQYF	TGCGCCAGCAGTCTCGACAGGGGGGACACAGATACGCAGTATTTT
few	TRBV20-1	.	TRBJ2-7	CSASSDDSYEQYF	TGCAGTGCTAGTTCGGACGACTCCTACGAGCAGTACTTC
few	TRBV3-1	TRBD1	TRBJ1-1	CASSQAGGGKGTEAFF	TGTGCCAGCAGCCAAGCAGGGGGCGGGAAGGGCACTGAAGCTTTCTTT
.	TRBV11-2	TRBD2	TRBJ2-3	CASSLARTTSASTDTQYF	TGTGCCAGCAGCTTAGCCCGAACGACTAGCGCTAGCACAGATACGCAGTATTTT
.	TRBV6-4	TRBD2	TRBJ2-3	CASSGGATDTQYF	TGTGCCAGCAGCGGGGGGGCGACAGATACGCAGTATTTT
few	TRBV18	.	TRBJ2-1	CASSLWRDNEQFF	TGTGCCAGCTCCCTCTGGCGGGACAATGAGCAGTTCTTC
few	TRBV20-1	.	TRBJ1-5	CSASRDSNQPQHF	TGCAGTGCTAGTCGGGATAGCAATCAGCCCCAGCATTTT
few	TRBV28	.	TRBJ2-7	CASRDWTKNYEQYF	TGTGCCAGCCGAGACTGGACGAAGAACTACGAGCAGTACTTC
.	TRBV6-1	.	TRBJ2-1	CASIRGGSYNEQFF	TGTGCCAGCATTAGGGGGGGTTCTTACAATGAGCAGTTCTTC